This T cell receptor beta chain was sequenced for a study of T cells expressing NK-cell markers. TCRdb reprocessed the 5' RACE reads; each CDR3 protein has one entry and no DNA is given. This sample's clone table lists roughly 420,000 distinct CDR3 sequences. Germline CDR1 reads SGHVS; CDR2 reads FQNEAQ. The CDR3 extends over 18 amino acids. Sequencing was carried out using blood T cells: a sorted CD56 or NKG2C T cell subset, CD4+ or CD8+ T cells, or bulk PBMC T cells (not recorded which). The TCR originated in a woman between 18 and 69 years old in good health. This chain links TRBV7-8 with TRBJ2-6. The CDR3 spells CASSLPEIVWSGANVLTF.